This TCR beta chain was retrieved from a study of blood T cell repertoires in COVID-19. Turning to the study itself: Sample material is recorded as cDNA or gDNA derived from T cells, B-cell-depleted T cells, or PBMCs.

Here immunoSEQ multiplex PCR was the method, and the copy in TCRdb shows in-frame clones only, minus some. Counted here are tens of thousands of clones, around 83% occurring once; the ten biggest clones make up roughly 6%. V lost 4 bases and J lost 5; bases outside the gene matches: 14. The CDR3 covers 18 residues. The V gene's germline CDR1 is SGHRS and CDR2 YFSETQ. This TCR was recovered from a woman older than 75 with acute or convalescent COVID-19. The gene calls are TRBV5-1 and TRBJ2-1; the match to TRBD1 covers 11 bases. Sequencing used peripheral blood. DNA for the CDR3: TGCGCCAGCAGCAAGGACAGGGGGCCCATTAGCTTAGACAATGAGCAGTTCTTC. This sequence encodes CASSKDRGPISLDNEQFF.